Shown below are 11 T cell receptor beta chains from a single sample sequenced in a study of cytomegalovirus exposure and HLA in healthy donors. Here immunoSEQ multiplex PCR was the method, and the copy in TCRdb shows in-frame clones only, minus some. This sample has under 250,000 clones; around four fifths occur once, and the top ten carry around 5.4%. The sequenced sample was PBMCs. The receptor source for this set is a young woman in good health and CMV-seronegative.

The chain recombines TRBV5-4 with TRBJ2-7, with a possible D match to TRBD1 (6 bases). Germline values: CDR1 SGHNT, CDR2 YYREEE (reference sequence). Trimming pared 4 bases from V and 3 bases from J, leaving 17 bases between. This CDR3 spans 15 amino acids. Written as DNA, the CDR3 is TGTGCCAGCAGCCCCCCCCCAGGGGATAACTACGAGCAGTACTTC. It encodes CASSPPPGDNYEQYF.

V usage is TRBV9 and J usage is TRBJ2-3, with TRBD1 matching 10 bases. Germline-derived CDR1 and CDR2 are SGDLS and YYNGEE. J gave up 3 bases and V 0 bases, and 7 bases lay outside the gene matches. The CDR3 loop spans 17 amino acids. For the CDR3, the DNA is TGTGCCAGCAGCGTAGGTTTTAGGACAGGGGGAACAGATACGCAGTATTTT. Translating gives CASSVGFRTGGTDTQYF.

The chain employs TRBV7-2 and TRBJ1-1; 7 bases line up with TRBD1. Germline CDR1 is SGHTA and CDR2 is FQGNSA. The CDR3 is made up of 15 amino acids. Losses at the gene ends were 5 bases for V and 0 bases for J; bases not matched to a gene: 6. CDR3 amino acids: CASSARGGMNTEAFF. The CDR3 coding sequence is TGTGCCAGCAGCGCAAGAGGGGGCATGAACACTGAAGCTTTCTTT.

This clone has a handful of counts. V gene TRBV6-6 combines with J gene TRBJ2-5, with 9 bases identical to TRBD2. CDR1 and CDR2 (germline): MNHNY, SVGAGI (reference sequence). The CDR3 contains 16 residues. V lost 0 bases and J lost 4; bases outside the gene matches: 6. The CDR3 coding sequence is TGTGCCAGCAGTTACTCTGGGCGGGGGGGTCTAGAGACCCAGTACTTC. This encodes CASSYSGRGGLETQYF.

The chain combines TRBV5-1 with TRBJ1-1; 7 bases agree with TRBD1. CDR1 is SGHRS, CDR2 YFSETQ, per germline. Unmatched junction bases numbered 7, after V lost 4 bases and J lost 4 bases. The CDR3 has 14 residues. The CDR3: CASSAQGTGTEAFF. CDR3 bases: TGCGCCAGCAGCGCACAGGGGACGGGCACTGAAGCTTTCTTT.

The chain has TRBV2 and TRBJ2-2; D is perhaps TRBD1 or TRBD2 (5 bases each). V lost 6 bases and J 5 bases, leaving 13 bases between the germline ends. Per germline, CDR1 SNHLY and CDR2 FYNNEI. The CDR3 consists of 14 residues. The CDR3 sequence is CASSAGTLTGELFF. DNA of the CDR3: TGTGCCAGCAGCGCCGGGACGCTGACCGGGGAGCTGTTTTTT. The whole variable domain, remainder taken from reference TRBV2 and TRBJ2-2, is EPEVTQTPSHQVTQMGQEVILRCVPISNHLYFYWYRQILGQKVEFLVSFYNNEISEKSEIFDDQFSVERPDGSNFTLKIRSTKLEDSAMYFCASSAGTLTGELFFGEGSRLTVL.

A single count supports this clone. The chain's CDR3 is CASSPLTGQMNTEAFF. The CDR3, as DNA: TGTGCCAGCAGCCCACTAACTGGACAGATGAACACTGAAGCTTTCTTT. The chain is built from TRBV11-2 and TRBJ1-1, with D possibly being TRBD1 (6 bases). CDR3 size: 16 residues. V gave up 5 bases and J gave up 0 bases, with 16 bases separating them. Germline V gives CDR1 SGHAT, CDR2 FQNNGV.

The chain recombines TRBV28 with TRBJ1-2, with 9 bases lining up with TRBD1. Germline V lookup: CDR1 MDHEN, CDR2 SYDVKM. V lost 5 bases, J lost 3 bases, and 4 bases stayed unmatched. The length of the CDR3 is 14 residues. The DNA of the CDR3 is TGTGCCAGCAGTCCCGGGACAGGGCACTATGGCTACACCTTC. Amino acids: CASSPGTGHYGYTF.

The chain joins TRBV29-1 to TRBJ2-7; the D gene could be TRBD1 or TRBD2 (5 bases each). Germline values: CDR1 SQVTM, CDR2 ANQGSEA. V shed 4 bases and J shed 5 bases, with 15 bases lying between them. The CDR3 consists of 13 residues. CDR3 DNA: TGCAGCGTTGGACTCCTATTGGGGGACGAGCAGTACTTC. Its translation is CSVGLLLGDEQYF.

J is TRBJ2-7 and V is TRBV18; TRBD1 or TRBD2 may be the D gene (6 bases each). CDR3 length: 16 residues. Per the germline V gene, CDR1 is KGHSH and CDR2 is LQKENI. V was cut by 3 bases and J by 1 base, with 16 bases left in between. The CDR3 nucleotides are TGTGCCAGCTCACCCCAAGGGGGAGGTGGTTCCTACGAGCAGTACTTC. It encodes CASSPQGGGGSYEQYF. The full variable domain, rest sourced from reference TRBV18 and TRBJ2-7, is NAGVMQNPRHLVRRRGQEARLRCSPMKGHSHVYWYRQLPEEGLKFMVYLQKENIIDESGMPKERFSAEFPKEGPSILRIQQVVRGDSAAYFCASSPQGGGGSYEQYFGPGTRLTVT.

The chain links TRBV6-1 to TRBJ1-2; 9 nucleotides agree with TRBD1. The germline CDR1 and CDR2 sequences are MNHNS and SASEGT. This CDR3 has 14 amino acids. V dropped 8 bases and J dropped 7; count of bases not matched to a gene: 11. The CDR3 here is CASLLRTGEAGYTF. The CDR3 DNA reads as TGTGCCAGCCTACTCAGGACAGGGGAGGCTGGCTACACCTTC.